Included here is one T cell receptor (beta chain) sequence, with context. Seattle's enrolled individuals joined amid active infection and were then monitored longitudinally. This sample is part of a study of blood T cell repertoires in COVID-19. At the level of the study: Specimens from acute and convalescent COVID-19 originated in the United States, Italy and Spain.

Germline V gene sequence: CDR1 SGHVS, CDR2 FQNEAQ. This CDR3 has 13 amino acids. Trimming left V 7 bases short and J 5 bases short, with 13 bases between. Per the study methods: Researchers report that nucleated cell counts were estimated from reference gene primer amplification. Sequencing used immunoSEQ multiplex PCR; TCRdb keeps in-frame clones, though not all of them. The D gene and trimming were derived from the DNA, and the V and J assignments and clone size from that table. This sample carries approximately 260,000 clones, 90% of them seen once, and the ten largest clones take approximately 2.1%.

The sequencing input was peripheral blood. This chain connects TRBV7-8 to TRBJ2-3, with TRBD1 as a possible D gene (6 bases). The TCR comes from an older woman with COVID-19, enrolled during active disease. The DNA of the CDR3 is TGTGCCAGCACAGCGCCAGGGGTAGATACGCAGTATTTT. Its protein product is CASTAPGVDTQYF.